Listed below are T cell receptor beta chains from one sample, sequenced in a study of OX40 agonist ivuxolimab in advanced cancers. The repertoire was sequenced with immunoSEQ multiplex PCR; TCRdb's copy has only in-frame clones and lacks some. The sample has about 70,000 clones; 86% are singletons. Here the sequenced sample was CD4+ or CD8+ T cells sorted from blood, taken in a trial of the OX40 agonist ivuxolimab. These receptors all stem from an adult with an advanced solid tumor such as melanoma, head and neck, liver or kidney cancer. Each CDR3 is given with its conserved first and last residue. A D gene is named only where the DNA matches it firmly. The size of a clone is reported for some rows only, either as once, few or many, or as a class for expanded clones.

size,V,D,J,length,DNA,CDR3
.,TRBV19,.,TRBJ1-5,15,TGTGCCAGTAGTATCCCAGATTATAGCAATCAGCCCCAGCATTTT,CASSIPDYSNQPQHF
.,TRBV19,.,TRBJ2-2,13,TGTGCCAGTAGCACAGGGTTTACCGGGGAGCTGTTTTTT,CASSTGFTGELFF
once,TRBV5-6,TRBD1,TRBJ1-6,16,TGTGCCAGCAGTCAAACCGGGACAGGGGGTCGGTCACCCCTCCACTTT,CASSQTGTGGRSPLHF
.,TRBV15,TRBD2,TRBJ2-1,13,TGTGCCACCGGGAGCGAGCGGGGGAATGAGCAGTTCTTC,CATGSERGNEQFF
once,TRBV6-6,TRBD1,TRBJ1-1,14,TGTGCCAGCACCAGGGACAGGGGAAACACTGAAGCTTTCTTT,CASTRDRGNTEAFF
.,TRBV7-3,.,TRBJ2-3,13,TGTGCCAGCAGCCCGCGGCCGGACCATACGCAGTATTTT,CASSPRPDHTQYF
.,TRBV5-5,.,TRBJ1-4,14,TGTGCCAGCAGCTTGGGCCCGAGGGGAGAAAAACTGTTTTTT,CASSLGPRGEKLFF
once,TRBV6-6,.,TRBJ2-7,16,TGTGCCAGCAGTTCCTCGGGCCAGGGGGGATCCTACGAGCAGTACTTC,CASSSSGQGGSYEQYF
.,TRBV2,TRBD1,TRBJ2-2,13,TGTGCCAGCCGGACAGGGAACACCGGGGAGCTGTTTTTT,CASRTGNTGELFF
.,TRBV7-9,.,TRBJ2-7,14,TGTGCCAGCAGCTTGGGAGCGGGCCCCTACGAGCAGTACTTC,CASSLGAGPYEQYF
.,TRBV30,TRBD1,TRBJ1-1,14,TGTGCCTGGAACCCGGACAGGGCGTGGACTGAAGCTTTCTTT,CAWNPDRAWTEAFF
.,TRBV7-9,.,TRBJ2-5,12,TGTGCCAGCAGCGTACCCGCAGAGACCCAGTACTTC,CASSVPAETQYF
.,TRBV14,TRBD1,TRBJ1-2,13,TGTGCCAGCAGCGAGACAGGGAGCTATGGCTACACCTTC,CASSETGSYGYTF
.,TRBV19,.,TRBJ1-2,11,TGTGCCAGTAGTGGAGGGTATGGCTACACCTTC,CASSGGYGYTF
.,TRBV5-1,TRBD2,TRBJ2-3,18,TGCGCCAGCAGCTTGGTTCTAGCGGGGGTCGTTAGCACAGATACGCAGTATTTT,CASSLVLAGVVSTDTQYF
.,TRBV11-2,TRBD2,TRBJ2-2,16,TGTGCCAGCAGCTTAAGAGCGGGGGTTGGCACCGGGGAGCTGTTTTTT,CASSLRAGVGTGELFF
once,TRBV19,.,TRBJ1-2,16,TGTGCCAGTAGTAAAGAGGGAGGGTCACGCCGCTATGGCTACACCTTC,CASSKEGGSRRYGYTF
.,TRBV30,.,TRBJ2-1,13,TGTGCCCGCTCCAGGGCCACCTACAATGAGCAGTTCTTC,CARSRATYNEQFF
few,TRBV20-1,.,TRBJ1-1,11,TGCAGTGCAGACAAGAACACTGAAGCTTTCTTT,CSADKNTEAFF
.,TRBV6-1,.,TRBJ1-3,14,TGTGCCAGCATTCCCATCTTTCCTGGAAACACCATATATTTT,CASIPIFPGNTIYF